These 22 T cell receptor beta chains were all obtained from the same sample, sequenced in a study of blood T cell repertoires in COVID-19. Sequencing was performed with immunoSEQ multiplex PCR; in TCRdb, only in-frame clones are kept and a portion is missing. The table includes around 41,000 clones, around 90% detected once. The source material was peripheral blood. The receptors here all came from a woman older than 75 with active COVID-19.

This clone has more than one count but fewer than ten. This chain joins TRBV7-2 and TRBJ1-5, with 7 bases fitting TRBD1. J gave up 7 bases and V 5 bases, and 11 bases lay outside the gene matches. Germline values: CDR1 SGHTA, CDR2 FQGNSA. This CDR3 has 15 residues. CDR3 sequence: CASSGGSGGGQPQHF. The CDR3 region has the DNA TGTGCCAGCAGCGGTGGGAGCGGAGGGGGCCAGCCCCAGCATTTT. Full variable domain (outside the CDR3, taken from reference TRBV7-2 and TRBJ1-5): GAGVSQSPSNKVTEKGKDVELRCDPISGHTALYWYRQSLGQGLEFLIYFQGNSAPDKSGLPSDRFSAERTGGSVSTLTIQRTQQEDSAVYLCASSGGSGGGQPQHFGDGTRLSIL.

The chain carries TRBV25-1 and TRBJ2-7; 11 bases line up with TRBD1. The CDR3 contains 15 residues. Germline CDR1 reads MGHDK; CDR2 reads SYGVNS. Trimming cost V 4 bases and J 2 bases; bases outside gene matches: 4. CDR3 loop: CASSGDRGIAYEQYF. In DNA, the CDR3 is TGTGCCAGCAGTGGGGACAGGGGGATTGCCTACGAGCAGTACTTC.

This clone was counted only a few times. The chain employs TRBV18 and TRBJ1-6; D remains ambiguous. This CDR3 is built from 14 residues. Looked up from germline, CDR1 is KGHSH and CDR2 is LQKENI. The V end lost 2 bases, the J end lost 4 bases, and 6 bases lay between the germline ends. The CDR3 spells CASSPEGYNSPLHF. CDR3 nucleotide sequence: TGTGCCAGCTCACCAGAGGGTTATAATTCACCCCTCCACTTT.

The J gene is TRBJ2-3, the V gene TRBV27; 7 nucleotides align to TRBD2. Looked up from germline, CDR1 is MNHEY and CDR2 is SMNVEV (reference sequence). V shed 6 bases, J shed 6 bases, and the junction held 9 bases outside the gene matches. This CDR3 has 14 residues. CDR3 DNA: TGTGCCAGCAGATCCGTGCGGGGGAAGGATACGCAGTATTTT. Amino acid sequence: CASRSVRGKDTQYF.

This clone was observed a single time. The V gene is TRBV28, the J gene TRBJ1-2, with a tentative D call TRBD1 (6 bases). V was trimmed by 6 bases and J by 1 base, leaving 15 bases between them. Germline V gene lookup returns CDR1 MDHEN and CDR2 SYDVKM. The CDR3 consists of 15 residues. Written as DNA, the CDR3 is TGTGCCAGCAGAGGGGGGGCATCAGATAACTATGGCTACACCTTC. Encoded protein: CASRGGASDNYGYTF.

The chain couples TRBV10-3 to TRBJ2-5; tentative D call: TRBD1 (6 bases). The CDR3 covers 15 residues. Germline loops: CDR1 ENHRY, CDR2 SYGVKD. With 5 bases removed from V and 2 bases from J, the gap between germline ends came to 15 bases. CDR3 coding DNA: TGTGCCATCAGTCCCCGACAGGCCCCTCAAGAGACCCAGTACTTC. Translating it yields CAISPRQAPQETQYF.

CDR3 DNA sequence: TGTGCCAGCAGCATGGACAGCTACAATGAGCAGTTCTTC. Protein sequence: CASSMDSYNEQFF. The genes are TRBV7-9 and TRBJ2-1, with D perhaps TRBD1 (6 bases). V was clipped by 5 bases and J by 3 bases, with 8 bases between them. The CDR3 length is 13 residues. Germline CDR1 reads SEHNR; CDR2 reads FQNEAQ (reference sequence). Complete variable domain (other parts from reference TRBV7-9 and TRBJ2-1): DTGVSQNPRHKITKRGQNVTFRCDPISEHNRLYWYRQTLGQGPEFLTYFQNEAQLEKSRLLSDRFSAERPKGSFSTLEIQRTEQGDSAMYLCASSMDSYNEQFFGPGTRLTVL.

This chain links TRBV28 with TRBJ2-3, with 9 bases aligning to TRBD1. Germline V CDR1 and CDR2: MDHEN, SYDVKM. This CDR3 region has 14 residues. After removal of 7 bases from V and 2 bases from J, the junction contained 4 bases not matched to a gene. The CDR3 region has the DNA TGTGCCAGCATAGGGGACAGGGCCACAGATACGCAGTATTTT. Amino acid sequence: CASIGDRATDTQYF.

The J gene is TRBJ2-5, the V gene TRBV30; 9 bases align to TRBD2. CDR1 is GTSNPN, CDR2 SVGIG, per germline (reference sequence). The trim removed 3 bases at V and 4 bases at J, leaving 3 bases unmatched. The CDR3 has 13 amino acids. The chain's CDR3 is CAWRVAGVETQYF. The CDR3 DNA reads as TGTGCCTGGAGAGTAGCGGGGGTAGAGACCCAGTACTTC.

This chain's CDR3 is CASSYQASGTDTQYF. CDR3 bases: TGTGCCAGCAGTTACCAAGCCAGCGGCACAGATACGCAGTATTTT. V gene TRBV6-2 or TRBV6-3 combines with J gene TRBJ2-3; D is undetermined. Germline V CDR1 and CDR2: MNHEY, SVGEGT. CDR3 size: 15 residues. The germline V and J ends were trimmed by 2 bases and 1 base, with 10 bases remaining between them.

The genes are TRBV5-4 and TRBJ2-3, with TRBD2 matching over 12 bases. The CDR3 has 17 amino acids. Germline CDR1 SGHNT, CDR2 YYREEE (reference sequence). V lost 5 bases to trimming and J lost 5 bases; unmatched junction nucleotides: 12. The CDR3 loop reads CASSRRSSGGAGDTQYF. The CDR3 DNA is TGTGCCAGCAGTCGAAGGTCTAGCGGGGGGGCAGGAGATACGCAGTATTTT.

This chain uses TRBV6-5 with TRBJ1-5; D not resolved. Germline assignment: CDR1 MNHEY and CDR2 SVGAGI. Deletions cut 5 bases from V and 3 bases from J, with 11 bases between. CDR3 length equals 14 residues. CDR3 residues: CASSPRSLNQPQHF. CDR3 bases: TGTGCCAGCAGTCCGAGGTCTCTCAATCAGCCCCAGCATTTT.

The rearrangement uses TRBV7-2 and TRBJ2-3; D is possibly TRBD1 (6 bases). Germline loops: CDR1 SGHTA, CDR2 FQGNSA. The CDR3 extends over 13 amino acids. Trimming removed 6 bases from V and 0 bases from J, with 7 bases in between. CDR3 in amino acids: CASRGASTDTQYF. Here the CDR3 DNA reads TGTGCCAGCAGGGGGGCTAGCACAGATACGCAGTATTTT.

V and J are TRBV28 and TRBJ1-2, with D unclear. The germline V and J ends were trimmed by 3 bases and 3 bases, with 8 bases remaining between them. There are 13 residues in the CDR3. The germline CDR1 and CDR2 sequences are MDHEN and SYDVKM. In nucleotides, the CDR3 is TGTGCCAGCAGTTTTAACACCTACTATGGCTACACCTTC. Its translation is CASSFNTYYGYTF.

This rearrangement joins TRBV7-8 to TRBJ1-5; D not certain. The CDR3 extends over 14 amino acids. Germline-derived CDR1 and CDR2 are SGHVS and FQNEAQ. The V end was cut by 3 bases, the J end by 2 bases, with 8 bases between. The CDR3 sequence: CASSFPGGNQPQHF. The CDR3 DNA is TGTGCCAGCAGCTTCCCCGGGGGCAATCAGCCCCAGCATTTT. Full variable domain (rest looked up from reference TRBV7-8 and TRBJ1-5): GAGVSQSPRYKVAKRGQDVALRCDPISGHVSLFWYQQALGQGPEFLTYFQNEAQLDKSGLPSDRFFAERPEGSVSTLKIQRTQQEDSAVYLCASSFPGGNQPQHFGDGTRLSIL.

The chain employs TRBV29-1 and TRBJ1-1, with 7 bases aligning to TRBD1. The CDR3 totals 13 residues. The V segment lost 4 bases and the J segment 8 bases; nucleotides outside the gene matches: 10. Germline V gives CDR1 SQVTM, CDR2 ANQGSEA. The CDR3 reads CSVVGQIGSEAFF. Here the CDR3 DNA reads TGCAGCGTTGTGGGACAGATAGGCTCGGAAGCTTTCTTT.

The count of this clone is one. J is TRBJ2-3 and V is TRBV5-1; 7 nucleotides line up with TRBD2. V dropped 0 bases and J dropped 0; count of bases not matched to a gene: 4. The germline V gene encodes CDR1 SGHRS and CDR2 YFSETQ. The CDR3 consists of 16 residues. DNA of the CDR3: TGCGCCAGCAGCTTGGGCCCGGGGGGAAGCACAGATACGCAGTATTTT. Amino acid sequence: CASSLGPGGSTDTQYF.

This chain uses TRBV9 with TRBJ2-5, with TRBD2 identical over 10 bases. J gave up 0 bases and V 4 bases, and 3 bases lay outside the gene matches. Germline CDR1 SGDLS, CDR2 YYNGEE. CDR3 length: 15 residues. CDR3 in DNA: TGTGCCAGCAGCCCTACTAGCGGGAACCAAGAGACCCAGTACTTC. Translation: CASSPTSGNQETQYF.

The chain has TRBV6-2 or TRBV6-3 and TRBJ1-4, with D tentatively TRBD1 (5 bases). This CDR3 region has 15 residues. Between the trimmed V and J ends, which lost 2 bases and 3 bases, there was a span of 10 bases. The germline CDR1 and CDR2 sequences are MNHEY and SVGEGT. CDR3 amino acids: CASSYGGAPNEKLFF. DNA for the CDR3: TGTGCCAGCAGTTACGGAGGGGCCCCTAATGAAAAACTGTTTTTT.

The rearrangement joins TRBV5-4 to TRBJ1-3, with TRBD1 matching over 7 bases. Per germline, CDR1 SGHNT and CDR2 YYREEE (reference sequence). V gave up 0 bases and J gave up 0 bases; unmatched junction bases: 3. This CDR3 is built from 16 residues. The CDR3 nucleotides read TGTGCCAGCAGCTTGGCGGACAGGCGCTCTGGAAACACCATATATTTT. This codes for CASSLADRRSGNTIYF.

The J gene is TRBJ1-1, the V gene TRBV5-1; D is ambiguous. CDR3 length: 14 residues. The germline V gene has CDR1 SGHRS and CDR2 YFSETQ. V gave up 3 bases and J gave up 0 bases, with 9 bases separating them. The CDR3 loop is CASSSSGVNTEAFF. The CDR3 DNA is TGCGCCAGCAGCTCGTCCGGGGTGAACACTGAAGCTTTCTTT.

In nucleotides, the CDR3 is TGTGCCAGCAGCCCCTATAGAGTCATAGCGGGAATACGACCGGGGGAGACCCAGTACTTC. Translated, it gives CASSPYRVIAGIRPGETQYF. The chain combines TRBV7-8 with TRBJ2-5; TRBD2 agrees at 8 bases. This CDR3 comprises 20 residues. The V and J ends lost 5 bases and 5 bases, in that order; junction bases with no gene match: 25. Germline V gene sequence: CDR1 SGHVS, CDR2 FQNEAQ.